The 13 T cell receptor beta chains in this list originate from one sample, sequenced in a study of blood T cell repertoires in COVID-19. Repertoires were generated with immunoSEQ multiplex PCR, while TCRdb's copy carries only in-frame clones and drops some. The data hold 160,000 or so clones, with 81% observed a single time. The source material was peripheral blood. These receptors all stem from a man in his sixties with active or convalescent COVID-19.

The chain uses TRBV7-2 and TRBJ2-1, with 9 bases aligning to TRBD2. The CDR3 is made up of 15 amino acids. CDR1 and CDR2 (germline): SGHTA, FQGNSA. Losses at the gene ends were 2 bases for V and 7 bases for J; bases not matched to a gene: 6. CDR3 sequence reads: CASSLRSGSENEQFF. The CDR3 nucleotides read TGTGCCAGCAGCTTACGTAGCGGGAGTGAGAATGAGCAGTTCTTC.

The genes are TRBV29-1 and TRBJ2-2, with 9 bases aligning to TRBD2. V was clipped by 7 bases and J by 3 bases; unmatched bases: 3. Per germline, CDR1 SQVTM and CDR2 ANQGSEA. The CDR3 has 13 residues. The CDR3 region has the DNA TGCAGCGCAGGGACTAGCTACACCGGGGAGCTGTTTTTT. Residues: CSAGTSYTGELFF.

The chain combines TRBV11-2 with TRBJ2-3; 11 bases map to TRBD2. This CDR3 is 17 amino acids long. The germline CDR1 and CDR2 sequences are SGHAT and FQNNGV. J lost 0 bases, V lost 5 bases, and 7 bases had no gene match. The CDR3 region is CASSPRVAGGSTDTQYF. CDR3 DNA sequence: TGTGCCAGCAGCCCGAGGGTAGCGGGGGGGAGCACAGATACGCAGTATTTT.

V gene TRBV2 combines with J gene TRBJ1-5; TRBD1 is a possible D gene (5 bases). The CDR3 contains 13 residues. Looked up from germline, CDR1 is SNHLY and CDR2 is FYNNEI. V was cut by 3 bases and J by 6 bases, with 9 bases left in between. For the CDR3, the DNA is TGTGCCAGCAGTGAGGCCAGGGCTCAGCCCCAGCATTTT. Translating gives CASSEARAQPQHF.

V gene TRBV7-6 combines with J gene TRBJ1-3; perhaps TRBD1 as D (6 bases). V was cut by 5 bases and J by 3 bases, with 14 bases left in between. This CDR3 is 15 amino acids long. The germline V gene encodes CDR1 SGHVS and CDR2 FNYEAQ. The CDR3 region has the DNA TGTGCCAGCAGCGGCGGGCCAGGGGTTGGAAACACCATATATTTT. Its protein product is CASSGGPGVGNTIYF.

This chain links TRBV5-1 with TRBJ1-4, with D perhaps matching TRBD1 (5 bases). CDR1 is SGHRS, CDR2 YFSETQ, per germline. The CDR3 extends over 17 amino acids. Trimming stripped 0 bases from V and 3 bases from J, with 15 bases between. The CDR3 is CASSLGQGSKANEKLFF. The CDR3, as DNA: TGCGCCAGCAGCTTGGGGCAGGGAAGTAAGGCTAATGAAAAACTGTTTTTT.

The gene calls are TRBV4-1 and TRBJ1-5; 7 bases agree with TRBD1. CDR1 is MGHRA, CDR2 YSYEKL, per germline. The CDR3 contains 15 residues. V dropped 2 bases and J dropped 3; count of bases not matched to a gene: 4. The CDR3 region is CASSQTGTDNQPQHF. Here the CDR3 DNA reads TGCGCCAGCAGCCAAACCGGGACAGACAATCAGCCCCAGCATTTT.

This clone was seen a handful of times. This chain links TRBV6-2 or TRBV6-3 with TRBJ2-7; D uncertain. The germline V and J ends were trimmed by 2 bases and 3 bases, with 11 bases remaining between them. Germline lookup yields CDR1 MNHEY and CDR2 SVGEGT. CDR3 length equals 14 residues. The CDR3 spells CASSYVAALYEQYF. In nucleotides, the CDR3 is TGTGCCAGCAGTTACGTCGCGGCACTCTACGAGCAGTACTTC.

The count of this clone is one. The genes are TRBV2 and TRBJ1-5; D gene uncertain. From germline, CDR1 is SNHLY and CDR2 FYNNEI. V was trimmed by 8 bases and J by 4 bases, leaving 12 bases between them. The CDR3 covers 13 residues. CDR3 sequence reads: CASRGQGNQPQHF. In nucleotides, the CDR3 is TGTGCCAGCCGAGGGCAAGGGAATCAGCCCCAGCATTTT.

The J gene is TRBJ1-1, the V gene TRBV7-9; D gene uncertain. This CDR3 comprises 13 residues. Germline loops: CDR1 SEHNR, CDR2 FQNEAQ (reference sequence). V was pared by 2 bases and J by 10 bases, with 14 bases between. The CDR3 region is CASSLRGGVGAFF. The CDR3 DNA follows: TGTGCCAGCAGCTTAAGAGGAGGAGTTGGAGCTTTCTTT.

CDR3 sequence reads: CASSIGGTSGKYEQYF. The CDR3 coding sequence is TGTGCCAGTAGTATAGGAGGGACTAGCGGGAAATACGAGCAGTACTTC. The chain is built from TRBV19 and TRBJ2-7; 13 positions agree with TRBD2. This CDR3 region has 16 residues. Germline assignment: CDR1 LNHDA and CDR2 SQIVND (reference sequence). The V gene end was trimmed by 1 base and the J gene end by 4 bases; junction bases not matched to a gene: 4.

The chain employs TRBV3-1 (or the pseudogene TRBV3-2) and TRBJ2-2, with 7 bases fitting TRBD1. Germline V gives CDR1 LGHDT, CDR2 YNNKEL (reference sequence). CDR3 size: 14 residues. Trimming took 5 bases from V and 5 from J; bases not matched to a gene: 5. CDR3 in amino acids: CASSRQGGTGELFF. The DNA for the CDR3 is TGTGCCAGCAGCAGACAGGGCGGGACCGGGGAGCTGTTTTTT.

The chain is built from TRBV5-5 and TRBJ2-5, with TRBD1 identical over 7 bases. Germline CDR1 reads SGHKS; CDR2 reads YYEKEE (reference sequence). The CDR3 consists of 14 residues. V lost 4 bases and J lost 8; bases outside the gene matches: 11. The CDR3 region has the DNA TGTGCCAGCAGCCCGGGGCAGGGGGAAGGAACCCAGTACTTC. This gives the protein CASSPGQGEGTQYF.